This record looks at one T cell receptor (beta chain) sequence and its context. Its antigen remains unknown. This record belongs to a study of OX40 agonist ivuxolimab in advanced cancers. Study details: Patients received intravenous ivuxolimab every 2 weeks at 0.01 to 10 mg/kg. Therapy given before enrollment (anti-PD-1, anti-PD-L1 or anti-CTLA-4) was allowed, and over 35% had some. The study's findings and limits: Circulating CD4+ and CD8+ T cells showed clonal expansion by week 6 at 0.1 to 3.0 mg/kg.

CDR3 length: 16 residues. The V and J ends lost 6 bases and 2 bases, in that order; junction bases with no gene match: 8. Germline CDR1 LNHDA, CDR2 SQIVND (reference sequence). Repertoires were generated with immunoSEQ multiplex PCR, while TCRdb's copy carries only in-frame clones and drops some. The profile shows some 86,000 clones, approximately 88% of them singletons. This clonotype originated in an adult with an advanced solid tumor such as melanoma, head and neck, liver or kidney cancer. The chain links TRBV19 to TRBJ2-3; 10 bases fit TRBD1. The sample here was CD4+ or CD8+ T cells sorted from blood, taken in a trial of the OX40 agonist ivuxolimab. The CDR3 coding sequence is TGTGCCAGTAGCCAACGGGACAGGGGAGACACAGATACGCAGTATTTT. Its translation is CASSQRDRGDTDTQYF.